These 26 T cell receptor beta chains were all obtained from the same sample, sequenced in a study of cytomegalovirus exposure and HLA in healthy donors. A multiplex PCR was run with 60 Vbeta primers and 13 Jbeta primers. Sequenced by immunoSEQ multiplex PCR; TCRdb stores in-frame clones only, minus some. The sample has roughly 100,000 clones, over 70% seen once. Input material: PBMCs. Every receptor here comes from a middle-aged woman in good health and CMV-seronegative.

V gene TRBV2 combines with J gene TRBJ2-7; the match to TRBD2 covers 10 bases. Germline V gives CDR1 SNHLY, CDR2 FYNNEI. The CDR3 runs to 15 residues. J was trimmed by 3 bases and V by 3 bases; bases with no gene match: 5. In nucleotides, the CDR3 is TGTGCCAGCAGTGATAGCGGGGGGACCAACTACGAGCAGTACTTC. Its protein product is CASSDSGGTNYEQYF. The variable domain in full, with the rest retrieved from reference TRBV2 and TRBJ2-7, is EPEVTQTPSHQVTQMGQEVILRCVPISNHLYFYWYRQILGQKVEFLVSFYNNEISEKSEIFDDQFSVERPDGSNFTLKIRSTKLEDSAMYFCASSDSGGTNYEQYFGPGTRLTVT.

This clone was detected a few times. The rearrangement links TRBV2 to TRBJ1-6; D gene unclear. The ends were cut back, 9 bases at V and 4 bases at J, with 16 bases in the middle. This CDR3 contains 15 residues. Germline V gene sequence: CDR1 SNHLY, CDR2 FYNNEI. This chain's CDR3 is CARRAREAYNSPLHF. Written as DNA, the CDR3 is TGTGCCAGGCGTGCCCGGGAGGCGTATAATTCACCCCTCCACTTT.

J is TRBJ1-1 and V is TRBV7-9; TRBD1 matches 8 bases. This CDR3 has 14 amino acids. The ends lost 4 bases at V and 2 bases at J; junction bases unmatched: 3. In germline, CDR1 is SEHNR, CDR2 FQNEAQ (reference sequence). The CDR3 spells CASSSDRANTEAFF. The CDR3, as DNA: TGTGCCAGCAGCTCGGACAGGGCAAACACTGAAGCTTTCTTT.

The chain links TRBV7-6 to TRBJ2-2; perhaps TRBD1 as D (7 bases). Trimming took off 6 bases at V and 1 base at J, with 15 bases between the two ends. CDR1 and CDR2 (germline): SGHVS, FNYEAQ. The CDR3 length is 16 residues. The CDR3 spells CASRPAGGGNTGELFF. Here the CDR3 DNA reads TGTGCCAGCAGACCGGCAGGGGGAGGGAACACCGGGGAGCTGTTTTTT.

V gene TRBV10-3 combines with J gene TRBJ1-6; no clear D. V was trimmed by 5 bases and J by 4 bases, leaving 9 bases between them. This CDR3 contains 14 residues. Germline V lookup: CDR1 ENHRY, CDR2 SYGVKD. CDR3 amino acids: CAISYGSYNSPLHF. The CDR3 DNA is TGTGCCATCAGTTATGGTAGTTATAATTCACCCCTCCACTTT.

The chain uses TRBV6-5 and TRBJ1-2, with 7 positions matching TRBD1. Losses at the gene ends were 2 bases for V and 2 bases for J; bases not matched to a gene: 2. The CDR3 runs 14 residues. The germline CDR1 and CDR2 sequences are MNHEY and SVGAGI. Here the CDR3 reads CASSYGGQNYGYTF. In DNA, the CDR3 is TGTGCCAGCAGTTACGGGGGACAGAACTATGGCTACACCTTC.

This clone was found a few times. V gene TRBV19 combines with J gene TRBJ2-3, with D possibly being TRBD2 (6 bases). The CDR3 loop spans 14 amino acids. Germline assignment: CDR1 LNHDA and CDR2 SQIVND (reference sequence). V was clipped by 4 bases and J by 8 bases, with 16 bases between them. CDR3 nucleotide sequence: TGTGCCAGTAGTAGAAGGAGGGCACCGCGTACGCAGTATTTT. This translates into CASSRRRAPRTQYF.

The CDR3 here is CASSVDWTPYNEQFF. The CDR3 bases are TGTGCCAGCAGCGTAGACTGGACACCTTACAATGAGCAGTTCTTC. The J gene is TRBJ2-1, the V gene TRBV9, with D possibly TRBD1 on 5 matching bases. The germline CDR1 and CDR2 sequences are SGDLS and YYNGEE. The CDR3 length is 15 residues. Trimming took off 0 bases at V and 4 bases at J, with 11 bases between the two ends. The full variable domain, with the rest looked up from reference TRBV9 and TRBJ2-1, is DSGVTQTPKHLITATGQRVTLRCSPRSGDLSVYWYQQSLDQGLQFLIQYYNGEERAKGNILERFSAQQFPDLHSELNLSSLELGDSALYFCASSVDWTPYNEQFFGPGTRLTVL.

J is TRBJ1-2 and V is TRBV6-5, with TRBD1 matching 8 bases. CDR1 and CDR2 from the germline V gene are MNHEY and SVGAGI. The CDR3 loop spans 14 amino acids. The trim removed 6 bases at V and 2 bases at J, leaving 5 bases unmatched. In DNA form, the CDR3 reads TGTGCCAGCAGACCCGACAGGGGCAACTATGGCTACACCTTC. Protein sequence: CASRPDRGNYGYTF.

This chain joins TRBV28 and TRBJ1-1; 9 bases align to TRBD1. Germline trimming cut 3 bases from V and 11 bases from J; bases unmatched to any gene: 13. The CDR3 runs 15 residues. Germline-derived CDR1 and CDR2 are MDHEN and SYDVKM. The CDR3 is CASSFGTGLSGAAFF. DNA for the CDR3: TGTGCCAGCAGTTTCGGGACAGGGTTGTCTGGGGCGGCTTTCTTT. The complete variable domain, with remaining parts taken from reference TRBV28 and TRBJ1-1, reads DVKVTQSSRYLVKRTGEKVFLECVQDMDHENMFWYRQDPGLGLRLIYFSYDVKMKEKGDIPEGYSVSREKKERFSLILESASTNQTSMYLCASSFGTGLSGAAFFGQGTRLTVV.

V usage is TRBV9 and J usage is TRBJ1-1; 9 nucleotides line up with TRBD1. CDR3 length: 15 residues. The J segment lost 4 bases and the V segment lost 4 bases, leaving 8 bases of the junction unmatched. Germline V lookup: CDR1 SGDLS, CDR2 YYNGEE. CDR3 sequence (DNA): TGTGCCAGCAGCACCGCCGGGACAGGGTTCACTGAAGCTTTCTTT. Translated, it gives CASSTAGTGFTEAFF.

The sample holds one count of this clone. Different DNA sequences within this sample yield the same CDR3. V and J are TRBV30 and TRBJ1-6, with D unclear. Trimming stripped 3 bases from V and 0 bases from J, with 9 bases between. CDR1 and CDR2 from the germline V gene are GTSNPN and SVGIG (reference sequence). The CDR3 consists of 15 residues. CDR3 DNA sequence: TGTGCCTGGAGAGGACTGAGCTCCTATAATTCACCCCTCCACTTT. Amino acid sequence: CAWRGLSSYNSPLHF.

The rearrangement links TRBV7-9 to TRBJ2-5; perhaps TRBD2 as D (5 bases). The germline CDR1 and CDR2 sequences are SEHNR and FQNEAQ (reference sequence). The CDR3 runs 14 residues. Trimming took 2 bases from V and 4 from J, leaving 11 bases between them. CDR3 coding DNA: TGTGCCAGCAGCTTATCCGGGGTGCCAGAGACCCAGTACTTC. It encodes CASSLSGVPETQYF.

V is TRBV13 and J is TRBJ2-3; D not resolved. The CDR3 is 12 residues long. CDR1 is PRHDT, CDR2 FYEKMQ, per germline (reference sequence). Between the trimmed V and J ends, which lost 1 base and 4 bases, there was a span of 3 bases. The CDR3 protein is CASSLAADTQYF. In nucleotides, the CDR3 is TGTGCCAGCAGCTTAGCTGCAGATACGCAGTATTTT.

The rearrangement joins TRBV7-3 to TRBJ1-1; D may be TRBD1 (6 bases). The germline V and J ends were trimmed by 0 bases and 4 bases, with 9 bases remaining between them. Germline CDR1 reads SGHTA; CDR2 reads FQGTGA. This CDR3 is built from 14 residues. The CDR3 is CASSLTGGATEAFF. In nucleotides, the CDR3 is TGTGCCAGCAGCTTAACAGGGGGTGCCACTGAAGCTTTCTTT. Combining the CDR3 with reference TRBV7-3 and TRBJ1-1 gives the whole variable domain GAGVSQTPSNKVTEKGKYVELRCDPISGHTALYWYRQSLGQGPEFLIYFQGTGAADDSGLPNDRFFAVRPEGSVSTLKIQRTERGDSAVYLCASSLTGGATEAFFGQGTRLTVV.

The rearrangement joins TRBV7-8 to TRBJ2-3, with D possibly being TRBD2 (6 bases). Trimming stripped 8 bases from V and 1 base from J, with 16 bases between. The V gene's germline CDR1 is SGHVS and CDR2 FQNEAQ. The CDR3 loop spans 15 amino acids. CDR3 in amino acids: CASFPRGVGTDTQYF. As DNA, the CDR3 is TGTGCCAGCTTTCCACGCGGGGTCGGCACAGATACGCAGTATTTT.

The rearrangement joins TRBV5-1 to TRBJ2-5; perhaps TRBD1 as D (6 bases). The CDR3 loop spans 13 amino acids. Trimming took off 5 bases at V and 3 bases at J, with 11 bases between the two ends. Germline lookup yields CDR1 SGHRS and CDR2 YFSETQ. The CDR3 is CASRMTGEETQYF. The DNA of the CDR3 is TGCGCCAGCAGGATGACAGGAGAAGAGACCCAGTACTTC.

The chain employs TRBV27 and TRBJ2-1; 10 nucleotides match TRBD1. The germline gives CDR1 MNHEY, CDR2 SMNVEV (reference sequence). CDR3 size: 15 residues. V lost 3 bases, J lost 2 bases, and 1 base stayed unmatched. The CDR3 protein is CASSLGQGTYNEQFF. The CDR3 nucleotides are TGTGCCAGCAGTTTGGGACAGGGGACCTACAATGAGCAGTTCTTC.

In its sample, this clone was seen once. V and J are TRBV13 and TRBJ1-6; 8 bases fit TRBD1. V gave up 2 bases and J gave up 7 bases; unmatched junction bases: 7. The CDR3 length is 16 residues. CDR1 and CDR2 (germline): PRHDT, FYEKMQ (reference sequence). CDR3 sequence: CASSLKQGAKNSPLHF. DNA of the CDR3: TGTGCCAGCAGCTTAAAGCAGGGGGCAAAAAATTCACCCCTCCACTTT.

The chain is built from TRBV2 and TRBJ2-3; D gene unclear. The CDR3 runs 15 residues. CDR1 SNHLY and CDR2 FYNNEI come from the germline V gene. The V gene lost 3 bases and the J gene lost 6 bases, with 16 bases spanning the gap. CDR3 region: CASSDESYSRDTQYF. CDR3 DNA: TGTGCCAGCAGTGACGAGAGCTATTCTAGGGATACGCAGTATTTT. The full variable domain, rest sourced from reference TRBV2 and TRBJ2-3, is EPEVTQTPSHQVTQMGQEVILRCVPISNHLYFYWYRQILGQKVEFLVSFYNNEISEKSEIFDDQFSVERPDGSNFTLKIRSTKLEDSAMYFCASSDESYSRDTQYFGPGTRLTVL.

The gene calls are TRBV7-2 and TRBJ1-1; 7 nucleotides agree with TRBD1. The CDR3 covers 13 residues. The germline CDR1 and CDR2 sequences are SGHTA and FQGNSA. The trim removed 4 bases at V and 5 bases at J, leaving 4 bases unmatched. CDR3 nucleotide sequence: TGTGCCAGCAGCTCAGGGGGGCGAACTGAAGCTTTCTTT. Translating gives CASSSGGRTEAFF.

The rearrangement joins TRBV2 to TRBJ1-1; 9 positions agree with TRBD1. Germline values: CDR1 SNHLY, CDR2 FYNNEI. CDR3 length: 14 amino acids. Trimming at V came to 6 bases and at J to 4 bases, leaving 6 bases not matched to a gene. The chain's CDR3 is CASSWTGAGTEAFF. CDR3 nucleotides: TGTGCCAGCAGCTGGACAGGGGCCGGCACTGAAGCTTTCTTT.

The CDR3 loop is CAMLQGVETTEAFF. DNA of the CDR3: TGTGCCATGCTACAGGGGGTCGAGACCACTGAAGCTTTCTTT. The chain carries TRBV2 and TRBJ1-1, with 8 bases fitting TRBD1. Germline V lookup: CDR1 SNHLY, CDR2 FYNNEI. The CDR3 covers 14 residues. Germline trimming cut 10 bases from V and 4 bases from J; bases unmatched to any gene: 11.

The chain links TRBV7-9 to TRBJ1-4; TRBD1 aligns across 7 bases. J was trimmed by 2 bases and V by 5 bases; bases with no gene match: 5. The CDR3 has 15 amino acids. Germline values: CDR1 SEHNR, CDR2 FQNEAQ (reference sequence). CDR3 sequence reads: CASSRGGTTNEKLFF. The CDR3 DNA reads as TGTGCCAGCAGCAGAGGGGGCACGACTAATGAAAAACTGTTTTTT.

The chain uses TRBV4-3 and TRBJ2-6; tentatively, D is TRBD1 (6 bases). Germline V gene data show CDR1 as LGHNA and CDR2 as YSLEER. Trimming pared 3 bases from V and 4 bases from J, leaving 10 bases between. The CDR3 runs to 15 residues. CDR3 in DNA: TGCGCCAGCAGCCACACAGGGACCGGGGCCAACGTCCTGACTTTC. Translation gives CASSHTGTGANVLTF.

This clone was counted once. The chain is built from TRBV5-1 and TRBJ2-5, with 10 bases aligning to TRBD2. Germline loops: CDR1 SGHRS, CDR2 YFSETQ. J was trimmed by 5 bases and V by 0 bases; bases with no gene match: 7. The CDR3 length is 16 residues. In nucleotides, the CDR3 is TGCGCCAGCAGCTTGGCGGGGAGCGGGGGGGCGGAGACCCAGTACTTC. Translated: CASSLAGSGGAETQYF.